Presented here are 15 T cell receptor beta chains from one specimen sequenced in a study of shared clonotypes between healthy human individuals. The assay was immunoSEQ multiplex PCR, and TCRdb's table has in-frame clones only and misses some. This table holds roughly 680,000 clones, 72% found once. Sample: memory CD4+ T cells sorted from blood. Subset reported: CD45RA-negative fraction. All receptors derive from a woman aged 30 to 39 in good health.

This clone was seen a single time. The gene calls are TRBV4-1 and TRBJ2-5; TRBD1 aligns across 10 bases. The CDR3 runs to 16 residues. Trimming cost V 4 bases and J 1 base; bases outside gene matches: 6. In germline, CDR1 is MGHRA, CDR2 YSYEKL. Written as DNA, the CDR3 is TGCGCCAGCAGCCGACAGGGGGCCGGACTCCAAGAGACCCAGTACTTC. It codes for CASSRQGAGLQETQYF.

This rearrangement joins TRBV5-4 to TRBJ1-3; unclear D gene. Between the trimmed V and J ends, which lost 6 bases and 3 bases, there was a span of 13 bases. CDR1 and CDR2 from the germline V gene are SGHNT and YYREEE (reference sequence). The CDR3 runs 14 residues. The CDR3 is CASTENLGGNTIYF. The CDR3 DNA sequence: TGTGCCAGCACCGAGAATCTGGGTGGAAACACCATATATTTT.

This clone has more than one count but fewer than ten. Other DNA sequences in the sample encode the same CDR3. The CDR3 region is CASSSVSTNEKLFF. Written as DNA, the CDR3 is TGTGCCAGCAGTTCAGTATCAACTAATGAAAAACTGTTTTTT. The gene calls are TRBV6-5 and TRBJ1-4; no reliable D call. V lost 4 bases to trimming and J lost 0 bases, with 6 bases between them. The V gene's germline CDR1 is MNHEY and CDR2 SVGAGI. This CDR3 has 14 residues.

The chain links TRBV6-5 to TRBJ1-1; no reliable D call. From germline, CDR1 is MNHEY and CDR2 SVGAGI. Trimming cost V 6 bases and J 0 bases, with 8 bases left between them. This CDR3 has 13 residues. The CDR3 spells CASRRAMNTEAFF. DNA of the CDR3: TGTGCCAGCAGAAGGGCCATGAACACTGAAGCTTTCTTT.

V gene TRBV25-1 combines with J gene TRBJ2-1; 7 nucleotides line up with TRBD2. Germline assignment: CDR1 MGHDK and CDR2 SYGVNS. With V trimmed by 5 bases and J by 3 bases, 7 bases remained unmatched. The CDR3 runs 15 residues. CDR3 amino acids: CASSPRGTIYNEQFF. CDR3 coding DNA: TGTGCCAGCAGTCCCCGCGGGACTATCTACAATGAGCAGTTCTTC.

J is TRBJ2-3 and V is TRBV5-1; D tentatively reads TRBD1 or TRBD2 (5 bases each). Germline CDR1 reads SGHRS; CDR2 reads YFSETQ. The CDR3 has 19 residues. The germline V and J ends were trimmed by 0 bases and 1 base, with 21 bases remaining between them. The CDR3 bases are TGCGCCAGCAGCTTGGGTAATGGAGTCAGCGGACATCGCACAGATACGCAGTATTTT. It encodes CASSLGNGVSGHRTDTQYF.

The DNA of the CDR3 is TGTGCCAGCAGAGAACCTAGGACAGGGTCCAACTATGGCTACACCTTC. Protein product: CASREPRTGSNYGYTF. The chain couples TRBV6-1 to TRBJ1-2; 8 nucleotides line up with TRBD1. There are 16 residues in the CDR3. CDR1 is MNHNS, CDR2 SASEGT, per germline. Trimming removed 6 bases from V and 2 bases from J; junction bases left unmatched: 11.

Details on this clone: The same CDR3 can be traced to other DNA sequences in this sample. This chain uses TRBV5-1 with TRBJ2-5, with D maybe TRBD2 (5 bases). Looked up from germline, CDR1 is SGHRS and CDR2 is YFSETQ. The CDR3 runs to 14 residues. Trimming took 0 bases from V and 3 from J, leaving 9 bases between them. The CDR3 here is CASSLGPGEETQYF. The CDR3, as DNA: TGCGCCAGCAGCTTGGGCCCCGGGGAAGAGACCCAGTACTTC.

V gene TRBV7-9 combines with J gene TRBJ1-1; TRBD1 aligns across 12 bases. V lost 6 bases and J lost 3; bases outside the gene matches: 5. Germline values: CDR1 SEHNR, CDR2 FQNEAQ (reference sequence). This CDR3 region has 15 residues. The CDR3 DNA follows: TGTGCCAGCAGGTTGGGACAGGGGGCCTACACTGAAGCTTTCTTT. It encodes CASRLGQGAYTEAFF.

The genes are TRBV28 and TRBJ2-1; 7 bases map to TRBD1. With V trimmed by 6 bases and J by 5 bases, 7 bases remained unmatched. Germline values: CDR1 MDHEN, CDR2 SYDVKM. The CDR3 extends over 14 amino acids. The CDR3 DNA follows: TGTGCCAGCAGGAAACGGGACAGACACAATGAGCAGTTCTTC. This encodes CASRKRDRHNEQFF.

The CDR3 spells CASSREGDTQYF. The CDR3 DNA follows: TGTGCCAGCAGCCGGGAGGGGGATACGCAGTATTTT. The chain uses TRBV5-5 and TRBJ2-3, with 8 positions matching TRBD2. This CDR3 region has 12 residues. V shed 4 bases, J shed 6 bases, and the junction held 1 base outside the gene matches. Germline CDR1 reads SGHKS; CDR2 reads YYEKEE (reference sequence).

This clone was recorded many times. This chain uses TRBV5-1 with TRBJ2-1; 11 bases line up with TRBD2. V was pared by 0 bases and J by 8 bases, with 10 bases of the junction left unmatched. Germline CDR1 SGHRS, CDR2 YFSETQ. The CDR3 contains 17 residues. The CDR3 DNA sequence: TGCGCCAGCAGCTTGGCCCAAACTAGCGGGAGTAAGGATGAGCAGTTCTTC. It yields the protein CASSLAQTSGSKDEQFF.

The chain uses TRBV11-2 and TRBJ2-5; 7 nucleotides agree with TRBD1. This CDR3 spans 16 amino acids. V trimming: 6 bases; J trimming: 0 bases; junction bases outside the gene matches: 10. Germline CDR1 SGHAT, CDR2 FQNNGV. CDR3 DNA sequence: TGTGCCAGCAGTTATCCCCGGGACAGAAACCAAGAGACCCAGTACTTC. Its translation: CASSYPRDRNQETQYF.

The V and J genes are TRBV14 and TRBJ1-4; a possible D gene is TRBD1 (5 bases). V was shortened by 1 base and J by 0 bases, with 12 bases between the two germline ends. This CDR3 is 17 amino acids long. The germline V gene has CDR1 SGHDN and CDR2 FVKESK. CDR3 sequence: CASSQGRSTATNEKLFF. Here the CDR3 DNA reads TGTGCCAGCAGCCAAGGGAGGTCGACAGCAACTAATGAAAAACTGTTTTTT. Complete variable domain (other parts from reference TRBV14 and TRBJ1-4): EAGVTQFPSHSVIEKGQTVTLRCDPISGHDNLYWYRRVMGKEIKFLLHFVKESKQDESGMPNNRFLAERTGGTYSTLKVQPAELEDSGVYFCASSQGRSTATNEKLFFGSGTQLSVL.

Remarks on this clone: The same CDR3 can be traced to other DNA sequences in this sample. This rearrangement joins TRBV7-6 to TRBJ2-4; D unresolved. Deletions cut 6 bases from V and 8 bases from J, with 14 bases between. The CDR3 length is 13 residues. Germline V gives CDR1 SGHVS, CDR2 FNYEAQ. This CDR3 reads CASSLYPGHIQYF. For the CDR3, the DNA is TGTGCCAGCAGTTTATACCCAGGACACATTCAGTACTTC.